Here is one T cell receptor beta chain with its context. The sample belongs to a study of blood T cell repertoires in COVID-19. For the study at large: Material from acute and convalescent COVID-19 was sourced from the United States, Italy and Spain.

The CDR3 loop spans 15 amino acids. Original processing notes: Using reference gene primer amplification, nucleated cell counts were estimated. Assay used: immunoSEQ multiplex PCR; TCRdb lists only in-frame clones, some missing. The V and J calls and clone size were taken over from that table, and D and trimming were inferred from the DNA. The sample lists about 190,000 clones, less than 90% seen once, with approximately 1.1% in the top ten. The TCR comes from a man aged 30 to 39 with acute or convalescent COVID-19. Material: peripheral blood. The chain is built from TRBV12-1 and TRBJ2-1; the table's D call TRBD1 went unverified against the DNA. TRBV12-1 is described as a pseudogene. The CDR3 sequence is CASSPLAQDHNEQFF. CDR3 coding DNA: TGTGCCAGCAGCCCCCTGGCCCAGGATCACAATGAGCAGTTCTTC.